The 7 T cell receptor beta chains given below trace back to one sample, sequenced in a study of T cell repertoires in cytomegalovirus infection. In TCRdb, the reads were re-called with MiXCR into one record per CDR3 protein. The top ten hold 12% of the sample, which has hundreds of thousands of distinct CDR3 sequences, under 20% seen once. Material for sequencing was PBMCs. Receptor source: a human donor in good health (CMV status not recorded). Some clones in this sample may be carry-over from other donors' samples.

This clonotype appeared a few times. The CDR3 sequence is CASSLGPAGASSYNEQFF. For the CDR3, the DNA is TGTGCCAGCAGCTTGGGACCAGCGGGGGCAAGCTCCTACAATGAGCAGTTCTTC. The chain recombines TRBV5-6 with TRBJ2-1; 8 nucleotides agree with TRBD2. Looked up from germline, CDR1 is SGHDT and CDR2 is YYEEEE. The CDR3 sequence is 18 residues long. V lost 0 bases to trimming and J lost 0 bases; unmatched junction nucleotides: 8.

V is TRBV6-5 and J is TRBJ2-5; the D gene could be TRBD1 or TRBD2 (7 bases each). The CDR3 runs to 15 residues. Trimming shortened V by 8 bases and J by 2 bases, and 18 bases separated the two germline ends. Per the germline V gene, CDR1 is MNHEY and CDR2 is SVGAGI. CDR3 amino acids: CASCKAGQTQETQYF. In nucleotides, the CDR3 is TGTGCCAGCTGCAAAGCGGGACAGACACAAGAGACCCAGTACTTC.

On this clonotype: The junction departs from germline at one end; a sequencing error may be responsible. The CDR3 protein is CATSKPNQPQQF. The CDR3 region has the DNA TGTGCCACCAGCAAACCCAATCAGCCCCAGCAATTT. The chain links TRBV15 to TRBJ1-5, with D hard to call. This CDR3 is 12 amino acids long. Germline loops: CDR1 LNHNV, CDR2 YYDKDF (reference sequence). Combining the CDR3 with reference TRBV15 and TRBJ1-5 gives the whole variable domain DAMVIQNPRYQVTQFGKPVTLSCSQTLNHNVMYWYQQKSSQAPKLLFHYYDKDFNNEADTPDNFQSRRPNTSFCFLDIRSPGLGDTAMYLCATSKPNQPQQFGDGTRLSIL.

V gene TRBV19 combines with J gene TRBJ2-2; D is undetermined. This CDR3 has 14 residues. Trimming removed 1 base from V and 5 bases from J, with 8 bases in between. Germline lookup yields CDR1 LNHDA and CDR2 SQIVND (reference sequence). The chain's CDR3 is CASSIAGETGELFF. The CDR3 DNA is TGTGCCAGTAGTATAGCTGGGGAAACCGGGGAGCTGTTTTTT.

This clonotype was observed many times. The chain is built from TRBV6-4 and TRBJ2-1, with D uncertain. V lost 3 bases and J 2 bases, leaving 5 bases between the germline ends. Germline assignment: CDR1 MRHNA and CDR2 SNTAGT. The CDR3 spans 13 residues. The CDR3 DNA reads TGTGCCAGCAGTGAACTGCCCTACAATGAGCAGTTCTTC. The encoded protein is CASSELPYNEQFF.

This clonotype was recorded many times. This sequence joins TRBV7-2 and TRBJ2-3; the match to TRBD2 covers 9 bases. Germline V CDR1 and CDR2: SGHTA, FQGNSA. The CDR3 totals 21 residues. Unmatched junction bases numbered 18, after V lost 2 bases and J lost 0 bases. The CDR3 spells CASSLYGRWASGNNSTDTQYF. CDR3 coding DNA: TGTGCCAGCAGCTTATATGGGCGGTGGGCTAGCGGGAATAACAGCACAGATACGCAGTATTTT.

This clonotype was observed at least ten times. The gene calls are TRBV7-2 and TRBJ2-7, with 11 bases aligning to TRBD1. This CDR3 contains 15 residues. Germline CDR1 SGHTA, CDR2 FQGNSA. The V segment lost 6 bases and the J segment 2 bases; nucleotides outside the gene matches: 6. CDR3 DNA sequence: TGTGCCAGCAGTCAACCGGGACAGGGGGCCTACGAGCAGTACTTC. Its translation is CASSQPGQGAYEQYF.